The 8 T cell receptor beta chains below come from one sample, sequenced in a study of Ad26.COV2.S vaccination and SARS-CoV-2 variants. Profiled with immunoSEQ multiplex PCR; TCRdb holds only in-frame clones, not every one. The sample comprises roughly 400,000 clones, less than 95% of which are singletons, and about 4.1% rests with the top ten. The sample's treatment: around 19 received Ad26.COV2.S at low or high dose, single or two shots; 5 received placebo; per-sample allocation not given. Collection of samples fell on day 63 after the first vaccine or placebo injection. Sequences were derived from peripheral blood, sampled in a trial of Ad26.COV2.S vaccine versus placebo. All receptors come from a person aged 18-60 years who received the Ad26.COV2.S COVID-19 vaccine or a placebo.

This chain connects TRBV19 to TRBJ1-1, with D hard to call. Germline lookup yields CDR1 LNHDA and CDR2 SQIVND (reference sequence). V lost 3 bases, J lost 11 bases, and 19 bases lay in between. The CDR3 totals 14 residues. The CDR3 DNA follows: TGTGCCAGTAGTATTCCGGGCAGGCAGCCTACCGCTTTCTTT. Its protein product is CASSIPGRQPTAFF.

V and J are TRBV9 and TRBJ2-5; the D gene is possibly TRBD1 (5 bases). Germline assignment: CDR1 SGDLS and CDR2 YYNGEE. CDR3 size: 13 residues. Trimming stripped 2 bases from V and 1 base from J, with 6 bases between. The chain's CDR3 is CASSVTAQETQYF. DNA for the CDR3: TGTGCCAGCAGCGTGACAGCCCAAGAGACCCAGTACTTC.

This clone was seen a single time. J is TRBJ2-4 and V is TRBV4-2; 7 bases align to TRBD2. The V gene end was trimmed by 1 base and the J gene end by 0 bases; junction bases not matched to a gene: 6. The CDR3 sequence is 17 residues long. In germline, CDR1 is LGHNA, CDR2 YNFKEQ. CDR3 sequence reads: CASSQATSAIAKNIQYF. The CDR3, as DNA: TGTGCCAGCAGCCAAGCCACTAGCGCCATAGCCAAAAACATTCAGTACTTC.

The chain recombines TRBV5-1 with TRBJ2-1; D gene ambiguous. CDR1 is SGHRS and CDR2 is YFSETQ in the germline V gene. The CDR3 is made up of 17 amino acids. Between the trimmed V and J ends, which lost 1 base and 5 bases, there was a span of 19 bases. The CDR3 spells CASSLTPAVTRDNEQFF. In nucleotides, the CDR3 is TGCGCCAGCAGCTTGACCCCGGCGGTCACCCGGGACAATGAGCAGTTCTTC.

In its sample, this clone was seen many times. The genes are TRBV6-4 and TRBJ1-5, with D tentatively TRBD1 (5 bases). Germline CDR1 is MRHNA and CDR2 is SNTAGT. Deletions cut 8 bases from V and 3 bases from J, with 11 bases between. The CDR3 totals 13 residues. Here the CDR3 reads CASGQGANQPQHF. The CDR3 DNA reads as TGTGCCAGCGGACAAGGGGCCAATCAGCCCCAGCATTTT.

This chain connects TRBV5-4 to TRBJ2-3, with TRBD2 identical over 8 bases. V lost 3 bases and J lost 4; bases outside the gene matches: 4. Germline V gene lookup returns CDR1 SGHNT and CDR2 YYREEE (reference sequence). The CDR3 runs to 14 residues. The CDR3 spells CASSSSGSADTQYF. CDR3 bases: TGTGCCAGCAGCTCAAGCGGGAGCGCAGATACGCAGTATTTT.

The CDR3 bases are TGCGCCAGCAGTGTGTGGACAGGGTCCTCTGGGGCCAACGTCCTGACTTTC. Protein sequence: CASSVWTGSSGANVLTF. V and J are TRBV5-1 and TRBJ2-6; 8 nucleotides line up with TRBD1. Germline-derived CDR1 and CDR2 are SGHRS and YFSETQ. This CDR3 region has 17 residues. Trimming removed 5 bases from V and 0 bases from J; junction bases left unmatched: 7.

Written as DNA, the CDR3 is TGTGCCAGCAGCAACGACAGGGTGAGGCAGTTCTTC. This codes for CASSNDRVRQFF. The chain couples TRBV6-5 to TRBJ2-1; 7 bases map to TRBD1. This CDR3 contains 12 residues. Germline assignment: CDR1 MNHEY and CDR2 SVGAGI. After removal of 6 bases from V and 12 bases from J, the junction contained 8 bases not matched to a gene.